What follows describes a single T cell receptor beta chain. The antigen remains unidentified. This sample was included in a study of metastatic and nonmetastatic thyroid tumors. The overall study: Malignant and benign thyroid patients had repertoires compared in peripheral blood and tumor or nodule tissue.

V was pared by 6 bases and J by 8 bases, with 23 bases between. The CDR3 has 16 residues. CDR1 and CDR2 (germline): MNHNS, SASEGT. Authors' methods: Between-group CDR3 differences, defined by clinicopathological status, yielded a distant-metastasis classifier for papillary thyroid cancer. TCRdb re-analyzed the PCR reads using MiXCR. These V and J calls originate from TCRdb's pipeline instead of the authors' own analysis. The table has around 61,000 clones, roughly 29% seen once. Whole-study results and caveats: Significantly greater TCR beta diversity was reportedly found in malignant thyroid tumors than in benign nodules (in blood and tumor).

Nobody among the patients had been given any treatment before thyroid surgery. What was sequenced was blood. This TCR was recovered from a female donor with papillary thyroid cancer or a benign thyroid nodule (not recorded which). Some clones in this sample may be carry-over from other donors' samples. This chain links TRBV6-1 with TRBJ2-1, with a weak D call TRBD2 (5 bases). The CDR3 region is CASSESGLGMGDEQFF. In DNA form, the CDR3 reads TGTGCCAGCAGCGAATCTGGACTCGGAATGGGAGATGAGCAGTTCTTC.